This T cell receptor beta chain was sequenced for a study of OX40 agonist ivuxolimab in advanced cancers. About the full investigation: The costimulatory receptor OX40 (CD134) was targeted by ivuxolimab, a fully human IgG2 agonistic monoclonal antibody. Intravenous ivuxolimab was administered to patients every 2 weeks at six dose levels: 0.01, 0.1, 0.3, 1.5, 3 and 10 mg/kg. Among the roughly 52 dose-escalation patients, some 20 had hepatocellular carcinoma, 15 or so melanoma, 9 renal cell carcinoma and 9 head and neck cancer. A male proportion of around 80% and a mean age of about 60 years, ranging from roughly 23 to 85, were recorded for the dose-escalation cohort. Prior anti-PD-1, anti-PD-L1 or anti-CTLA-4 therapy was permitted, and checkpoint inhibitors had been received by roughly 40% of dose-escalation patients. Partial responses occurred in three dose-escalation patients: two with cutaneous melanoma and one with hepatocellular carcinoma. Peripheral TCRbeta sequencing aimed to test whether ivuxolimab altered TCR sequence diversity and caused clonal T-cell expansion. The paper reports the monotherapy dose-escalation portion (N of about 47 patients) of the phase I ivuxolimab trial.

What the authors observed across the whole study: In the 0.1-3.0 mg/kg groups, partial responders had among the lowest normalized peripheral clonal expansion, particularly in CD8+ T cells. At doses from 0.1 to 3.0 mg/kg, clonal expansion was seen in both CD4+ and CD8+ blood T cells between baseline and week 6. Low levels of normalized T-cell clonal expansion were also seen in some patients who did not respond. After ivuxolimab, expanded clones were on average more numerous among CD8+ T cells than among CD4+ T cells. Antigen specificity was not determined for the clonally expanded peripheral T cells.

Deletion took 2 bases off V and 7 bases off J, with a span of 6 bases between the germline ends. The CDR3 goes from the cysteine to the phenylalanine over 12 residues. The read is trimmed to its CDR3 DNA, 36 bases read in frame from base 1. From a lookup of the germline V gene, CDR1 and CDR2 are MNHNS and SASEGT. Patients with autoimmune disease history or receiving systemic immunosuppression were excluded from the trial. Peripheral blood for TCR sequencing was drawn from every dose cohort at baseline, at cycle 4 day 1 and at cycle 7 day 1. The samples were taken from a phase I, first-in-human, multicenter, open-label dose-escalation trial of ivuxolimab. The trial enrolled adults with locally advanced or metastatic head and neck squamous cell, hepatocellular, melanoma or renal cell carcinoma. Before TCR sequencing, CD4+ T cells and CD8+ T cells were sorted from peripheral blood as separate populations.

For sequencing of the TCRbeta CDR3 region, genomic DNA was extracted from the sorted cells. The immunoSEQ Assay was used to sequence the TCRbeta CDR3 regions. TCRdb mirrors the immuneACCESS table, restricted to in-frame sequences. Some clones are absent from its copies; in checked studies, under half trace to an unresolved V gene, and the reason for the others is unknown. The sample records tens of thousands of clones, roughly 80% of which are singletons. The ten largest clones take up 0.85% to 1.3% of the sample. As to this clone: The clone's antigen remains unknown. The sample holds no much larger clone one base away, and base qualities are not on file.

The sequences come from CD4+ or CD8+ T cells sorted from blood, collected in a trial of the OX40 agonist ivuxolimab. The rearranged chain carries TRBV6-1 and TRBJ1-3; TRBD1 is a possible D gene, resting on 5 matching bases. The TCR comes from an adult with an advanced solid tumor such as melanoma, head and neck, liver or kidney cancer. Read as DNA, the sequence is TGTGCCAGCAGTGAAAACAGGAACACCATATATTTT. It translates to CASSENRNTIYF.